This TCR beta chain was captured in a study of blood T cell repertoires in COVID-19. Study in general: Sites in the United States, Italy and Spain provided acute and convalescent COVID-19 samples.

Study members were between about 18 and 100 years old and lived in roughly 24 US regions. Assignments of participants to cohorts depended upon their own reported clinical history. Two negative PCRs, clearance, or symptom resolution had been documented for recovered Cohort 3 donors. Some clones are missing from TCRdb's copy, which holds only in-frame ones; the method was immunoSEQ multiplex PCR. Of some 210,000 clones in the sample, about 81% are singletons; the top ten hold about 9%. V lost 5 bases, J lost 7 bases, and 8 bases lay in between. Germline V CDR1 and CDR2: DFQATT, SNEGSKA (reference sequence). This CDR3 has 11 residues.

This clonotype was sampled from a man aged 35-49 years who had recovered from COVID-19. Sequencing was performed on PBMCs or T cells enriched from blood (not recorded which). The rearrangement uses TRBV20-1 and TRBJ1-4; D is unresolved. The CDR3 DNA follows: TGCAGTGCTCCCTACAGTGAAAAACTGTTTTTT. Translating it yields CSAPYSEKLFF.